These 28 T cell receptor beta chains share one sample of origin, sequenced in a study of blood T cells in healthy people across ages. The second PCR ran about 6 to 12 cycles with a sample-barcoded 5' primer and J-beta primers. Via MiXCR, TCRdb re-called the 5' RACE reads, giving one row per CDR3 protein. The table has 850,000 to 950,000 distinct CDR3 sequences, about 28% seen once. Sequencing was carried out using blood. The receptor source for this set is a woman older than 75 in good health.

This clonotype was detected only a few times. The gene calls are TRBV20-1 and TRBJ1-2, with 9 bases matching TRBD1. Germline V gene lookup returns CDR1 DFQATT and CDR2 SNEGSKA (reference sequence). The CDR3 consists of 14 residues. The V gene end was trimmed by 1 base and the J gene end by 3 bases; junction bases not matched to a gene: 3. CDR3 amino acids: CSARVDRGDYGYTF. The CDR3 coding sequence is TGCAGTGCTAGAGTTGACAGGGGGGACTATGGCTACACCTTC.

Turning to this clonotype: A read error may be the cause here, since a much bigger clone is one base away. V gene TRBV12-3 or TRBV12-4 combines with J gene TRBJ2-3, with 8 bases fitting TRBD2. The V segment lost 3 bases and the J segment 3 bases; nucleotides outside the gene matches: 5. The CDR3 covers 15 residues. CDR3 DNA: TGTGCCAGCAGTTTTCGGCGGGGGGAAACAGATACGCAGTATTTT. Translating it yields CASSFRRGETDTQYF.

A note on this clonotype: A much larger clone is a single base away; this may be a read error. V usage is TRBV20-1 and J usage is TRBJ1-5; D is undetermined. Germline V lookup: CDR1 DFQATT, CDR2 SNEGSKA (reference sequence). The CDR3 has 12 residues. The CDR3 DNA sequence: TGCGGTGCCTTCCACCTAAATCAGCCCCAGCATTTT. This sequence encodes CGAFHLNQPQHF.

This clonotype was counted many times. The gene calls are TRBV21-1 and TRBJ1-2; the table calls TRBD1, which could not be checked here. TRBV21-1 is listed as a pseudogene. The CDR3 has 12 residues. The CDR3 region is CASRGGTEGYTF. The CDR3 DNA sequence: TGTGCCAGCAGGGGAGGGACAGAGGGCTACACCTTC.

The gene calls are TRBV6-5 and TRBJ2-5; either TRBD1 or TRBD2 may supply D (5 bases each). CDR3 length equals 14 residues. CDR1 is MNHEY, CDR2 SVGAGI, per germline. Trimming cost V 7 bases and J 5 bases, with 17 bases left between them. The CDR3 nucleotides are TGTGCCAGCACTGCACTAGGGGCCCGGGAGACCCAGTACTTC. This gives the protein CASTALGARETQYF.

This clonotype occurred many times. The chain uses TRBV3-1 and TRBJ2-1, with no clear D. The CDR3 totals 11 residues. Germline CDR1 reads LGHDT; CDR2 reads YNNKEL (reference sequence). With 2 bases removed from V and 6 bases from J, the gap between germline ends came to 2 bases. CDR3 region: CASSQTNEQFF. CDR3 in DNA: TGTGCCAGCAGCCAAACCAATGAGCAGTTCTTC.

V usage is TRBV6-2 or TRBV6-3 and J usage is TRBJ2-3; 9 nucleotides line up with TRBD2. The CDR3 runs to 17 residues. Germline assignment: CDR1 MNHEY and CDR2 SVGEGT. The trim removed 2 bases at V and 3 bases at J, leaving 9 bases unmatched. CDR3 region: CASSYGGGARWTDTQYF. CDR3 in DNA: TGTGCCAGCAGTTACGGCGGGGGGGCTCGTTGGACAGATACGCAGTATTTT.

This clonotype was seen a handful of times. The DNA of the CDR3 is TGTGCCTGGAAGTCCCTAGCGGGGTTCGCCTACAATGAGCAGTTCTTC. Translation: CAWKSLAGFAYNEQFF. The gene calls are TRBV30 and TRBJ2-1, with 9 bases fitting TRBD2. The CDR3 runs to 16 residues. With V trimmed by 4 bases and J by 2 bases, 9 bases remained unmatched. Germline values: CDR1 GTSNPN, CDR2 SVGIG (reference sequence).

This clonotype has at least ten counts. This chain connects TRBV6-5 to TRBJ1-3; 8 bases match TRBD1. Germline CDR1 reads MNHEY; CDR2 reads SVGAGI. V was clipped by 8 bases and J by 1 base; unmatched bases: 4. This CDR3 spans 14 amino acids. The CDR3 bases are TGTGCCAGCCACACAGGGGGATCTGGAAACACCATATATTTT. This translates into CASHTGGSGNTIYF.

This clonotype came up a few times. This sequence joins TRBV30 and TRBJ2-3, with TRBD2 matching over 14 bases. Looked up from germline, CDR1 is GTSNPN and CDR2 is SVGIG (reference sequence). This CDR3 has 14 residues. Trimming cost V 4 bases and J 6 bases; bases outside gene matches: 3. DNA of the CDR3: TGTGCCTGGACCAGACTAGCGGGGGGGGATACGCAGTATTTT. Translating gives CAWTRLAGGDTQYF.

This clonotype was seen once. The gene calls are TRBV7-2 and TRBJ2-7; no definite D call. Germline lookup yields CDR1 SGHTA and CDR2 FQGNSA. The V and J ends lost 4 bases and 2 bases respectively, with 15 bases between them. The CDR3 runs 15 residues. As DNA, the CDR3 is TGTGCCAGCAGCTCGCGGCTCAATCCCGCCTACGAGCAGTACTTC. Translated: CASSSRLNPAYEQYF.

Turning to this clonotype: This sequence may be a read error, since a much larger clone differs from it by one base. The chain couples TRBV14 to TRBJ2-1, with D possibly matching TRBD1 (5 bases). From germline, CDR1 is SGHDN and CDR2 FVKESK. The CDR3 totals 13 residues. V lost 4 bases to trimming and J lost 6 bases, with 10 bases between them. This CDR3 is CASSRRTCNEQFF. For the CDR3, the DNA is TGTGCCAGCAGCCGTCGGACATGCAATGAGCAGTTCTTC.

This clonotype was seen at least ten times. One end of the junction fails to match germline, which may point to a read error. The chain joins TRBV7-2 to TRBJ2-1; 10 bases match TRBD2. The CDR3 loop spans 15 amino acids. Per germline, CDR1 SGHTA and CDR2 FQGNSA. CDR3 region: CASSLAGAPIYEQFF. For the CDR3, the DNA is TGTGCCAGCAGCCTAGCGGGGGCCCCTATTTATGAGCAGTTCTTC.

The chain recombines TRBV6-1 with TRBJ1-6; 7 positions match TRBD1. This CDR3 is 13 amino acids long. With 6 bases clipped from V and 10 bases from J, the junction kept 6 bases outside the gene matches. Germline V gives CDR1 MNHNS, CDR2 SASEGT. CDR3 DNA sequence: TGTGCCAGCAGGACAGGGCTGGGGTCACCCCTCCACTTT. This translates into CASRTGLGSPLHF.

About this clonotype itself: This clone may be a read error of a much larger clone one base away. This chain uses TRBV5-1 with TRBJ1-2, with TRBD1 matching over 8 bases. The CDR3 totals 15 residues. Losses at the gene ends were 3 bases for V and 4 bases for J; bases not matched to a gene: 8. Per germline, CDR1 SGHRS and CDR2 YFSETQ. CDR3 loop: CASSSAGQGTYGYTF. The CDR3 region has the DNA TGCGCCAGCAGCTCGGCAGGACAGGGAACCTATGGCTACACCTTC.

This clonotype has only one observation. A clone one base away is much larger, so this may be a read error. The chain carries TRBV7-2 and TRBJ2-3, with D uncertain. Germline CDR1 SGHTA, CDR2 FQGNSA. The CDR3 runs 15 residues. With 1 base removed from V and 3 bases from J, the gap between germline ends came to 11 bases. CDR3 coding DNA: TGTGCCAGCAGCTTAGTGACGACTGGGACAGATACGCAGTATTTT. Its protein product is CASSLVTTGTDTQYF.

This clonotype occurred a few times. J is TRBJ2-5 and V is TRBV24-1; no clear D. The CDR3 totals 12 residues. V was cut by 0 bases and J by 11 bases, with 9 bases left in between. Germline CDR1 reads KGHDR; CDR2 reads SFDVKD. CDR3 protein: CATSDLGPRQYF. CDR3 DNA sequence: TGTGCCACCAGTGATTTGGGACCGAGGCAGTACTTC.

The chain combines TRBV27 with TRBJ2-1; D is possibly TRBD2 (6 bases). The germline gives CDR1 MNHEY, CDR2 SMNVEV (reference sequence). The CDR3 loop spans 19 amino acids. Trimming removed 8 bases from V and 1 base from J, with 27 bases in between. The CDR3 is CASVASASAGRASYNEQFF. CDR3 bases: TGTGCCAGCGTAGCTAGCGCCAGCGCGGGAAGGGCTTCCTACAATGAGCAGTTCTTC.

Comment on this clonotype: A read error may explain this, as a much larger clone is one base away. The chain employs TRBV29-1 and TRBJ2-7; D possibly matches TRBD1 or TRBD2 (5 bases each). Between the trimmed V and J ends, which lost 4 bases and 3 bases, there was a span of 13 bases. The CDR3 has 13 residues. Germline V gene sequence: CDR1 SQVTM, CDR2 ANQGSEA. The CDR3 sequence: CSVGEGFGYEQYF. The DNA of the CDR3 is TGCAGCGTTGGTGAGGGGTTTGGCTACGAGCAGTACTTC.

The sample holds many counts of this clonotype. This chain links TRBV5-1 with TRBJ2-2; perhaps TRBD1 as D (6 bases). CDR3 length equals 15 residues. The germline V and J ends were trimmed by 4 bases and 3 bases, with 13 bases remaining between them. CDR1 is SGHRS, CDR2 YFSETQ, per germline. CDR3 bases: TGCGCCAGCAGCACAGGACAGATCGACACCGGGGAGCTGTTTTTT. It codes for CASSTGQIDTGELFF.

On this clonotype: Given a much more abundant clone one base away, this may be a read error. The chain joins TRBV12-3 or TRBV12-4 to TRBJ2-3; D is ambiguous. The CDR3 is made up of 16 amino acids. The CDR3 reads CASSLAQGGSTDTEYF. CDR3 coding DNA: TGTGCCAGCAGTTTAGCGCAAGGCGGTAGCACAGATACGGAGTATTTT.

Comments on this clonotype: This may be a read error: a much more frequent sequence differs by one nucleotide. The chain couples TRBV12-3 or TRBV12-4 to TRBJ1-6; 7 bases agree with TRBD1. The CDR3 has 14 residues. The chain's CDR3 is CASSLSGGHSPPHF. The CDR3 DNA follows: TGTGCCAGCAGTTTATCAGGGGGTCATTCACCCCCCCACTTT.

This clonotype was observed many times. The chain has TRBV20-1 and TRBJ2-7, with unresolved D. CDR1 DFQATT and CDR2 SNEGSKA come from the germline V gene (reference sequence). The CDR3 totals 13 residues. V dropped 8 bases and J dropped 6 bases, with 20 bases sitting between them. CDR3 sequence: CSLFTAPSGEQYF. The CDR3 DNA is TGCAGTCTATTCACGGCCCCATCAGGCGAGCAGTACTTC.

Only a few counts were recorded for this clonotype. The CDR3 DNA sequence: TGTGCCAGCAGTTACGGGACAGGGAACAATCAGCCCCAGCATTTT. Its protein is CASSYGTGNNQPQHF. J is TRBJ1-5 and V is TRBV6-6; TRBD1 agrees at 9 bases. Germline lookup yields CDR1 MNHNY and CDR2 SVGAGI (reference sequence). V shed 2 bases, J shed 3 bases, and the junction held 2 bases outside the gene matches. The CDR3 extends over 15 amino acids.

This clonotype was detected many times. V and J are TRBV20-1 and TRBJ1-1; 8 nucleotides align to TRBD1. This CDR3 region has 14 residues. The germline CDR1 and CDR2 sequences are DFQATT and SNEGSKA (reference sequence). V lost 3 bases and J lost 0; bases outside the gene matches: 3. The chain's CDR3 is CSARTGALNTEAFF. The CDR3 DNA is TGCAGTGCTAGGACAGGGGCCCTGAACACTGAAGCTTTCTTT.

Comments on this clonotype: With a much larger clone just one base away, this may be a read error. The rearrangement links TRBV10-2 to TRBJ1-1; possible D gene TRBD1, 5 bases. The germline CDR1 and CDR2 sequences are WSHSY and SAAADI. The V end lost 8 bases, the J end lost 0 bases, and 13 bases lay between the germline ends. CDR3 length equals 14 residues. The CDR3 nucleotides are TGCGCCAGCGGGGCGGATGGAATGAACACTGAAGCTTTCTTT. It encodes CASGADGMNTEAFF.

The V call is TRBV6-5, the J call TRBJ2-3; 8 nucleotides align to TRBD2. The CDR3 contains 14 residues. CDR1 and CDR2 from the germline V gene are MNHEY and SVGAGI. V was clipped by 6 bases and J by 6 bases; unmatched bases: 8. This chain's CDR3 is CASRRGLGGDTQYF. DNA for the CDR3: TGTGCCAGCAGACGGGGACTAGGGGGGGATACGCAGTATTTT.

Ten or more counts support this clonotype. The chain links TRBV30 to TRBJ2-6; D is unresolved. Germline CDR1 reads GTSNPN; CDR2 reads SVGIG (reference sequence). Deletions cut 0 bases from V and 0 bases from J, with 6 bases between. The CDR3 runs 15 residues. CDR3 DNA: TGTGCCTGGAGTGTCCTTAGCTCTGGGGCCAACGTCCTGACTTTC. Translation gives CAWSVLSSGANVLTF. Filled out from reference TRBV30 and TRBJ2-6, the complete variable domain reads SQTIHQWPATLVQPVGSPLSLECTVEGTSNPNLYWYRQAAGRGLQLLFYSVGIGQISSEVPQNLSASRPQDRQFILSSKKLLLSDSGFYLCAWSVLSSGANVLTFGAGSRLTVL.